The clone carrying this T cell receptor beta chain was counted at least ten times. The data stem from a study of blood T cell repertoires in COVID-19. Study overall: Collection of acute and convalescent COVID-19 samples took place in the United States, Italy and Spain.

The V end lost 2 bases, the J end lost 4 bases, and 3 bases lay between the germline ends. This CDR3 has 12 amino acids. CDR1 is LGHDT, CDR2 YNNKEL, per germline (reference sequence). Assay: immunoSEQ multiplex PCR; the TCRdb copy retains only in-frame clones and omits some. The data hold roughly 200,000 clones, with less than 85% observed a single time. J is TRBJ2-1 and V is TRBV3-1 (or the pseudogene TRBV3-2); D call uncertain. This receptor was obtained from a man over 45 who had recovered from COVID-19. The sequenced sample consisted of peripheral blood. The CDR3 protein is CASSQIYNEQFF. The CDR3 coding sequence is TGTGCCAGCAGCCAAATATACAATGAGCAGTTCTTC.